Listed below are T cell receptor beta chains from one sample, sequenced in a study of beta chain features in type 1 diabetes. Clones were sequenced by immunoSEQ multiplex PCR, and TCRdb holds only the in-frame ones, with some missing. The sample has 150,000 to 190,000 clones, around 10% seen once. Sequenced: central memory CD4+ T cells from blood. These receptors originate from a man aged 18 to 35 in good health. Each CDR3 is given with its conserved first and last residue. The order of the fields is clone size, J gene, V gene, D gene, CDR3 protein, CDR3 DNA. The D gene is left open where the match is weak. Some rows have no size entry. The others give once, few or many, or a class for an expanded clone.

abundance: few; j_gene: TRBJ1-1; v_gene: TRBV7-2; d_gene: -; CDR3aa: CASSSDWGTEAFF; CDR3nt: TGTGCCAGCAGCTCAGACTGGGGTACTGAAGCTTTCTTT
abundance: few; j_gene: TRBJ1-2; v_gene: TRBV20-1; d_gene: -; CDR3aa: CSAREGPPQSF; CDR3nt: TGCAGTGCTAGAGAGGGACCCCCGCAGTCCTTC
abundance: many; j_gene: TRBJ2-2; v_gene: TRBV19; d_gene: TRBD1; CDR3aa: CASSIGTGSTGELFF; CDR3nt: TGTGCCAGTAGTATAGGGACAGGGAGCACCGGGGAGCTGTTTTTT
abundance: -; j_gene: TRBJ2-3; v_gene: TRBV29-1; d_gene: -; CDR3aa: CSVEEADTQYF; CDR3nt: TGCAGCGTTGAAGAGGCAGATACGCAGTATTTT
abundance: -; j_gene: TRBJ2-7; v_gene: TRBV7-2; d_gene: -; CDR3aa: CASSLRQPPNEQYF; CDR3nt: TGTGCCAGCAGCTTACGACAGCCCCCGAACGAGCAGTACTTC
abundance: few; j_gene: TRBJ2-4; v_gene: TRBV7-2; d_gene: TRBD2; CDR3aa: CASSSAMGLGVGNIQYF; CDR3nt: TGTGCCAGCAGCTCGGCCATGGGACTAGGGGTGGGAAACATTCAGTACTTC
abundance: -; j_gene: TRBJ2-1; v_gene: TRBV13; d_gene: -; CDR3aa: CASSLGPLFNNEQFF; CDR3nt: TGTGCCAGCAGCTTAGGTCCCCTCTTCAACAATGAGCAGTTCTTC
abundance: few; j_gene: TRBJ1-1; v_gene: TRBV15; d_gene: -; CDR3aa: CATVEGRETEAFF; CDR3nt: TGTGCCACCGTCGAGGGACGGGAGACTGAAGCTTTCTTT
abundance: few; j_gene: TRBJ1-4; v_gene: TRBV11-2; d_gene: TRBD1; CDR3aa: CASSSLRGLGEKLFF; CDR3nt: TGTGCCAGCAGCTCTCTCAGGGGGCTCGGTGAAAAACTGTTTTTT
abundance: few; j_gene: TRBJ1-4; v_gene: TRBV6-5; d_gene: -; CDR3aa: CASSGRWSLGEKLFF; CDR3nt: TGTGCCAGCAGTGGCCGGTGGAGCTTGGGGGAAAAACTGTTTTTT
abundance: -; j_gene: TRBJ2-3; v_gene: TRBV7-9; d_gene: -; CDR3aa: CASSIGQSLLGTDTQYF; CDR3nt: TGTGCCAGCAGCATCGGACAGTCCCTACTAGGCACAGATACGCAGTATTTT
abundance: -; j_gene: TRBJ2-2; v_gene: TRBV10-3; d_gene: TRBD2; CDR3aa: CAITRTSGSPGELFF; CDR3nt: TGTGCCATCACCCGGACTAGCGGGAGTCCCGGGGAGCTGTTTTTT
abundance: -; j_gene: TRBJ2-3; v_gene: TRBV13; d_gene: -; CDR3aa: CASSSPGNTQYF; CDR3nt: TGTGCCAGCAGCTCCCCCGGGAATACGCAGTATTTT
abundance: few; j_gene: TRBJ2-3; v_gene: TRBV4-3; d_gene: TRBD2; CDR3aa: CASSQDGTSGQTDTQYF; CDR3nt: TGCGCCAGCAGCCAAGATGGGACTAGCGGGCAAACAGATACGCAGTATTTT
abundance: -; j_gene: TRBJ1-2; v_gene: TRBV7-2; d_gene: -; CDR3aa: CASSPEGYGYTF; CDR3nt: TGTGCCAGCAGCCCGGAGGGGTATGGCTACACCTTC
abundance: -; j_gene: TRBJ1-2; v_gene: TRBV5-6; d_gene: -; CDR3aa: CASTQGESGYTF; CDR3nt: TGTGCCAGCACCCAAGGGGAGAGCGGCTACACCTTC
abundance: few; j_gene: TRBJ2-1; v_gene: TRBV5-1; d_gene: TRBD2; CDR3aa: CASSLEGWASGTSNEQFF; CDR3nt: TGCGCCAGCAGCTTGGAAGGTTGGGCTAGCGGGACATCCAATGAGCAGTTCTTC
abundance: -; j_gene: TRBJ2-5; v_gene: TRBV7-9; d_gene: TRBD1; CDR3aa: CASSRDRGPETQYF; CDR3nt: TGTGCCAGCAGTCGGGACAGGGGACCGGAGACCCAGTACTTC
abundance: -; j_gene: TRBJ2-3; v_gene: TRBV4-1; d_gene: -; CDR3aa: CASSQRGGDTQYF; CDR3nt: TGCGCCAGCAGCCAAAGAGGGGGAGATACGCAGTATTTT
abundance: -; j_gene: TRBJ1-2; v_gene: TRBV6-5; d_gene: -; CDR3aa: CASSFTGYGYTF; CDR3nt: TGTGCCAGCAGTTTCACAGGTTATGGCTACACCTTC
abundance: -; j_gene: TRBJ2-7; v_gene: TRBV18; d_gene: -; CDR3aa: CASSPPSSYEQYF; CDR3nt: TGTGCCAGCTCACCACCTAGCTCCTACGAGCAGTACTTC
abundance: -; j_gene: TRBJ1-1; v_gene: TRBV6-5; d_gene: TRBD1; CDR3aa: CASSYVGQGLEAFF; CDR3nt: TGTGCCAGCAGTTACGTTGGACAGGGCCTTGAAGCTTTCTTT
abundance: -; j_gene: TRBJ2-5; v_gene: TRBV7-9; d_gene: TRBD2; CDR3aa: CASSLGLADQETQYF; CDR3nt: TGTGCCAGCAGCTTAGGACTAGCGGACCAAGAGACCCAGTACTTC
abundance: -; j_gene: TRBJ2-6; v_gene: TRBV4-2; d_gene: TRBD1; CDR3aa: CASSLAAGQGRNVLTF; CDR3nt: TGTGCCAGCAGCTTGGCGGCAGGACAGGGAAGGAACGTCCTGACTTTC
abundance: once; j_gene: TRBJ2-1; v_gene: TRBV5-4; d_gene: TRBD2; CDR3aa: CASSIAGYYNEQFF; CDR3nt: TGTGCCAGCAGCATAGCGGGGTACTACAATGAGCAGTTCTTC
abundance: -; j_gene: TRBJ2-1; v_gene: TRBV9; d_gene: -; CDR3aa: CASSVVPRPEYNEQFF; CDR3nt: TGTGCCAGCAGCGTAGTCCCCCGTCCAGAGTACAATGAGCAGTTCTTC
abundance: -; j_gene: TRBJ2-7; v_gene: TRBV28; d_gene: TRBD1; CDR3aa: CASTTKQGATYEQYF; CDR3nt: TGTGCCAGCACTACAAAACAGGGGGCTACCTACGAGCAGTACTTC
abundance: -; j_gene: TRBJ2-5; v_gene: TRBV4-1; d_gene: TRBD1; CDR3aa: CASSQAGTGVAAQYF; CDR3nt: TGCGCCAGCAGCCAAGCGGGGACAGGCGTCGCGGCCCAGTACTTC
abundance: few; j_gene: TRBJ2-2; v_gene: TRBV4-2; d_gene: TRBD2; CDR3aa: CASSQAGSGVINGELFF; CDR3nt: TGTGCCAGCAGCCAAGCGGGTAGCGGGGTAATTAACGGGGAGCTGTTTTTT
abundance: few; j_gene: TRBJ1-3; v_gene: TRBV29-1; d_gene: TRBD1; CDR3aa: CSVWGTGFGNTIYF; CDR3nt: TGCAGCGTCTGGGGGACAGGGTTTGGAAACACCATATATTTT
abundance: -; j_gene: TRBJ1-5; v_gene: TRBV10-3; d_gene: -; CDR3aa: CAISDSVDQPQHF; CDR3nt: TGTGCCATCAGTGACAGCGTCGATCAGCCCCAGCATTTT
abundance: few; j_gene: TRBJ2-3; v_gene: TRBV4-1; d_gene: -; CDR3aa: CASMTPNTDTQYF; CDR3nt: TGCGCCAGCATGACTCCTAACACAGATACGCAGTATTTT
abundance: many; j_gene: TRBJ2-3; v_gene: TRBV7-2; d_gene: -; CDR3aa: CASSITDTQYF; CDR3nt: TGTGCCAGCAGCATCACAGATACGCAGTATTTT
abundance: few; j_gene: TRBJ2-7; v_gene: TRBV10-3; d_gene: -; CDR3aa: CAISELQGNYEQYF; CDR3nt: TGTGCCATCAGTGAACTTCAGGGAAACTACGAGCAGTACTTC
abundance: few; j_gene: TRBJ2-5; v_gene: TRBV7-3; d_gene: TRBD2; CDR3aa: CASSFLRGAETQYF; CDR3nt: TGTGCCAGCAGCTTCTTGCGGGGGGCAGAGACCCAGTACTTC
abundance: -; j_gene: TRBJ2-4; v_gene: TRBV5-4; d_gene: -; CDR3aa: CASSLGGSENIQYF; CDR3nt: TGTGCCAGCAGCTTGGGAGGGTCGGAAAACATTCAGTACTTC
abundance: -; j_gene: TRBJ2-4; v_gene: TRBV28; d_gene: -; CDR3aa: CASSPLSPGLAKNIQYF; CDR3nt: TGTGCCAGCAGTCCTCTCTCTCCAGGTTTAGCCAAAAACATTCAGTACTTC
abundance: -; j_gene: TRBJ1-4; v_gene: TRBV30; d_gene: -; CDR3aa: CAWSVGQGFGKLFF; CDR3nt: TGTGCCTGGAGTGTTGGGCAGGGTTTCGGAAAACTGTTTTTT
abundance: -; j_gene: TRBJ1-4; v_gene: TRBV6-1; d_gene: -; CDR3aa: CASSEMGTWEKLFF; CDR3nt: TGTGCCAGCAGTGAAATGGGGACTTGGGAAAAACTGTTTTTT
abundance: few; j_gene: TRBJ1-1; v_gene: TRBV4-1; d_gene: -; CDR3aa: CASSQESVGDRLSNTEAFF; CDR3nt: TGCGCCAGCAGCCAAGAATCGGTGGGAGACAGACTATCGAACACTGAAGCTTTCTTT
abundance: few; j_gene: TRBJ2-2; v_gene: TRBV7-2; d_gene: TRBD1; CDR3aa: CASSDRGTNTGELFF; CDR3nt: TGTGCCAGCAGTGACAGGGGGACGAACACCGGGGAGCTGTTTTTT
abundance: few; j_gene: TRBJ2-7; v_gene: TRBV14; d_gene: TRBD1; CDR3aa: CASSQATGGFYEQYF; CDR3nt: TGTGCCAGCAGCCAAGCTACAGGGGGCTTTTACGAGCAGTACTTC
abundance: -; j_gene: TRBJ1-5; v_gene: TRBV28; d_gene: -; CDR3aa: CATIEQSLYSNQPQHF; CDR3nt: TGTGCCACCATCGAGCAGTCCCTTTATAGCAATCAGCCCCAGCATTTT
abundance: -; j_gene: TRBJ2-3; v_gene: TRBV9; d_gene: -; CDR3aa: CASSATDGRRDTQYF; CDR3nt: TGTGCCAGCAGCGCCACGGACGGACGGAGGGATACGCAGTATTTT
abundance: few; j_gene: TRBJ2-3; v_gene: TRBV27; d_gene: -; CDR3aa: CASRTGYSTDTQYF; CDR3nt: TGTGCCAGTCGAACAGGTTACAGCACAGATACGCAGTATTTT
abundance: -; j_gene: TRBJ1-5; v_gene: TRBV18; d_gene: -; CDR3aa: CASSPAGNQPQHF; CDR3nt: TGTGCCAGCTCCCCAGCAGGGAATCAGCCCCAGCATTTT